This T cell receptor (beta chain) originates from a study of regulatory T cells in long-lasting Graves disease. There are a few counts of this clonotype. According to the study, TCR beta libraries were built with iRepertoire HTBI primers and CDR3-region Arm-PCR. In TCRdb, the multiplex PCR reads were re-called with MiXCR into one record per CDR3 protein. The sample includes 350,000 to 550,000 distinct CDR3 sequences, about 14% of them seen just once. Time point: newly diagnosed GD, antithyroid drugs for less than 3 months. Generation of the TCR library employed RNA extracted from PBMCs. The sample also formed part of further work on T cells in Graves' hyperthyroidism and ophthalmopathy.

This clonotype was sampled from a woman aged 45-59 years with Graves disease. Source: peripheral blood mononuclear cells (PBMCs), taken at new diagnosis, from a patient treated with antithyroid drugs.

CDR3 residues: CASSSPRGKADEKLFF. In nucleotides, the CDR3 is TGTGCCAGCAGTTCCCCGAGGGGGAAGGCTGATGAAAAACTGTTTTTT. This sequence joins TRBV12-3 or TRBV12-4 and TRBJ1-4; TRBD1 might be the D (6 bases). Between the trimmed V and J ends, which lost 4 bases and 6 bases, there was a span of 18 bases. The length of the CDR3 is 16 residues.